The clone carrying this T cell receptor (beta chain) was recorded at least ten times. Its matching antigen is unknown. Germline CDR1 is SGHTA and CDR2 is FQGNSA. The CDR3 is 14 amino acids. The ends were cut back, 4 bases at V and 1 base at J, with 10 bases in the middle. The time point: persistent/refractory GD, antithyroid drugs over 5 years with positive TRAb. The TCR library was prepared using RNA isolated from PBMCs. This sample stems from a study of regulatory T cells in long-lasting Graves disease. Study-level findings and limits: Under persistent disease, TRBV28, TRBJ1-2 and TRBJ2-5 were used preferentially. What was studied was peripheral blood only, and not thyroid tissue. Accuracy may have been reduced by the small sample size.

Arm-PCR of CDR3 regions and iRepertoire HTBI primers were the basis on which TCR beta libraries were built. Each CDR3 protein gets one entry after TCRdb re-called the multiplex PCR reads with MiXCR. Of a few hundred thousand distinct CDR3 sequences in the sample, roughly a quarter are singletons; the top ten hold over 25%. The sample was peripheral blood mononuclear cells (PBMCs), taken when the disease was refractory, from a patient treated with antithyroid drugs. The chain couples TRBV7-2 to TRBJ2-5, with D hard to call. The TCR comes from a female donor with Graves disease. CDR3: CASSWRTIQETQYF. The CDR3 DNA is TGTGCCAGCAGCTGGAGAACAATCCAAGAGACCCAGTACTTC.